This TCR beta chain originates from a study of radiation and T cells in renal cell carcinoma. Study outcomes and limitations: Top tumor clonotypes rose in blood 2 weeks post-radiation, then contracted.

Worth noting for this clone: Its antigen is unknown.

Time point of the sample: blood 4 weeks post-SBRT, at nephrectomy. Treatment here: 15 Gy SBRT to primary tumor, nephrectomy 4 weeks later. Method: immunoSEQ multiplex PCR; TCRdb's copy keeps in-frame clones and lacks some. The table lists around 170,000 clones, 88% of them singletons. The CDR3 has 14 residues. The V gene's germline CDR1 is LNHDA and CDR2 SQIVND (reference sequence). V shed 6 bases and J shed 4 bases, with 15 bases lying between them. V is TRBV19 and J is TRBJ2-5; weak D call: TRBD2 (5 bases). Sample: blood, taken from a patient whose treatment included radiotherapy and nephrectomy. This receptor was taken from a woman aged 45-59 years with renal cell carcinoma. In DNA, the CDR3 is TGTGCCAGTAGGGTTACCGGAGGCCGAGAGACCCAGTACTTC. This codes for CASRVTGGRETQYF.